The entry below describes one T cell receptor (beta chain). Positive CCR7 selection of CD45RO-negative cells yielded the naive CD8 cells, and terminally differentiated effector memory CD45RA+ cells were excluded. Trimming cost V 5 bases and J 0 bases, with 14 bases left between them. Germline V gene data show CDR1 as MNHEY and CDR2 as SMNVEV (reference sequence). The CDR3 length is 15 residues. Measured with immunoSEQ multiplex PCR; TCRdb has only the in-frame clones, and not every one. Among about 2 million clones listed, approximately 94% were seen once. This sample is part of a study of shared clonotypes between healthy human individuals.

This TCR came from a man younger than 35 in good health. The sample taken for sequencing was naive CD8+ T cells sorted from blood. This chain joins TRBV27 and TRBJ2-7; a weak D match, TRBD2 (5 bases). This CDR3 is CASSPLAPYSYEQYF. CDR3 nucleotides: TGTGCCAGCAGTCCCTTAGCGCCCTACTCCTACGAGCAGTACTTC.